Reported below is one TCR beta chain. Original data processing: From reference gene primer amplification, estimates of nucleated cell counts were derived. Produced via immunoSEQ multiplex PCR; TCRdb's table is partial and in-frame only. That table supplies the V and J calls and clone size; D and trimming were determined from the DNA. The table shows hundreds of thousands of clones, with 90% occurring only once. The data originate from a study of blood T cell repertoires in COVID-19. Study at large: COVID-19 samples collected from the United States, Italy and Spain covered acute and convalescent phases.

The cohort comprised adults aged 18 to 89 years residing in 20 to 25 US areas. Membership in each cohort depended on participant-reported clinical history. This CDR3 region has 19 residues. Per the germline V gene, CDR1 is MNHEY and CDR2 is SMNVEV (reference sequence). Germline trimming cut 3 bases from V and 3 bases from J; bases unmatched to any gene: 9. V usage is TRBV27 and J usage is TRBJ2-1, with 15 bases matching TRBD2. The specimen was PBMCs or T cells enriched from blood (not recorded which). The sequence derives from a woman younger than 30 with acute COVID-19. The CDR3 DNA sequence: TGTGCCAGCAGTTTTTCGGGACTAGCGGGAGGTGGGCGCTACAATGAGCAGTTCTTC. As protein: CASSFSGLAGGGRYNEQFF.